This T cell receptor beta chain came from a study of naive and memory T cell subsets (dated by TCRdb to about 2017). In the study overall: An open-source, UMI-based TCR alpha and beta sequencing pipeline was applied to sorted naive and memory peripheral blood T cell subsets. IgG serology results and the functional CMV T cell responses were in complete agreement. RNA was DNase-treated and reverse transcribed with TCR constant-region primers, mostly using SuperScript III. General study outcomes and caveats: RNA-based TCR counts may be influenced by expression changes linked to T cell activation and differentiation. A clonotype was defined as a single alpha or beta chain sequence rather than as a paired alpha/beta receptor. Once error correction was done, more than 90% of naive TCR sequences showed up just once, which made the naive abundance distributions much steeper than those of the memory subsets. A power law was followed by TCR abundance, with an exponent that differed between naive and memory subsets but was consistent across the three individuals. In both CD4 and CD8 cells, the Gini index increased while Shannon and inverse Simpson diversity decreased from naive through CM, EM and EMRA. The repertoire findings for the naive and memory subsets could not be validated, as no ground truth was available. A few larger clonotypes were present in naive repertoires, particularly the CD8 repertoires, and these clonotypes were possibly memory cells re-expressing CD45RA.

In its sample, this clonotype was seen a few times. Its antigen remains undetermined. Base qualities are not provided; no much larger clone lies one nucleotide away. From the second PCR step on, the TCR alpha and beta chain libraries were amplified in separate reactions. To determine each donor's CMV status, fresh PBMCs were stimulated overnight with CMV viral lysate, and IFNgamma production from CD4+ T cells was then assessed. CD4 T cells were positively selected using Miltenyi beads, after which CD8 T cells were positively selected from the CD4-negative fraction. Cells were stained for CD3, CD4, CD8, CD45RA, CD27 and a live/dead dye and were sorted on a BD Aria II into four subsets based on CD45RA and CD27. Blood was obtained from a few healthy volunteers, and the blood from each volunteer was fractionated into CD4 and CD8 T cells and subsequently into four differentiation subsets. Roughly 110 ml of peripheral blood was collected from each donor, and PBMC were isolated by Ficoll-Paque PLUS density-gradient centrifugation. Sorted cells were lysed in RLT buffer, and RNA was extracted with a Qiagen RNeasy kit and stored at -80°C.

Library construction relied on UMI-ligation and nested PCR. The beta constant-region primer was an equimolar mix of two oligonucleotides covering both TRBC1 and TRBC2. Four rounds of PCR, combining the SP2 primer with nested alpha and beta constant-region primers, were used to amplify the ligated cDNA. A single-stranded oligonucleotide carrying the SP2 primer and a 12-nucleotide UMI was ligated to the 3' end of the cDNA by T4 RNA ligase 1. Incubation of the ligation reaction was carried out at 16 degrees C for roughly 20-25 hours. PCR2 was usually performed as a SYBR Green qPCR and halted at a preset threshold so that over-amplification would not occur. Apart from the first purification, every purification step used Agencourt AMPure XP magnetic beads. Libraries were quantified by Qubit and checked on a TapeStation, where a main peak was expected near 650 bp. The pooled libraries were sequenced on an Illumina MiSeq using v2 2x251 paired-end kits, which usually yielded roughly 0.85-2.2 million reads per sample. Each sample library was pooled at roughly 4.1 nM, and roughly 5-8% PhiX was included to improve cluster recognition. In the original analysis: Decombinator assigned V and J genes to Demultiplexor-processed FASTQ reads by tag matching, allowing a single base-pair mismatch. Collapsinator relied on UMIs to fix sequencing errors as well as frequency errors caused by PCR heterogeneity. TCRs were translated and CDR3s were extracted from the conserved cysteine to the FGXG phenylalanine by CDR3Translator, with non-productive sequences being flagged. Repertoires were subsampled to equal numbers of UMI-defined TCRs before Gini, Shannon entropy and inverse Simpson indices were calculated. Power-law fits to clonotype abundance distributions were performed by maximum likelihood within the linear range. For one naive CD8 sample, the pipeline and MIGEC produced similar UMI counts, unique TCR numbers and clonal distributions. In one analysis, naive TCRs also found in any memory subset of the same donor were removed from the naive repertoire. A set of 7,322 CMV-associated CDR3 sequences, compiled from VDJdb and a published dataset, was used to search the repertoires. TCRdb trimmed the raw reads at Q25, called clones with MiXCR and kept productive beta chains. Duplicate CDR3 protein sequences are folded into a single record with the most common DNA and genes. TCRdb, not the original authors, processed these V and J calls. The sample table lists tens of thousands of distinct CDR3 sequences, around 10% of them with a count of one. Together, the top ten hold more than 0.13% of the sample.

V is reduced by 4 bases and J by 11 bases, leaving a spacing of 14 bases between them. Including the terminal cysteine and phenylalanine, the CDR3 comprises 12 residues. Only the CDR3 DNA stays, 36 bases, in frame from base 1. The V gene is TRBV12-3 or TRBV12-4 and the J gene is TRBJ1-1; matching of 6 bases hints at TRBD1 as the D gene. The sequence was obtained from a human donor in good health. The specimen was naive CD4+ T cells from blood. Taken with the paper, the label for cell subset or site translates to: naive T cells, CD45RA high CD27+. CDR3 loop: CASSSQGLGAFF. The nucleotide sequence reads as follows: TGTGCCAGCAGTTCGCAGGGGCTTGGGGCTTTCTTT.